The clone carrying this T cell receptor (beta chain) turned up a few times. Its antigen is currently unknown. The PCR made use of 60 Vbeta and 13 Jbeta primers. Sequencing used immunoSEQ multiplex PCR; TCRdb keeps in-frame clones, though not all of them. The profile covers approximately 120,000 clones, with about three quarters appearing a single time and around 3.7% taken by the ten largest. V shed 6 bases and J 6 bases; nucleotides not matched to a gene: 16. The germline V gene has CDR1 SGHTA and CDR2 FQGNSA. The CDR3 is 16 residues long. This entry comes from a study of cytomegalovirus exposure and HLA in healthy donors. Study findings and constraints: Earlier analysis yielded a pattern in which most TCR beta V segments were productive about 90% or about 30% of the time. The authors listed some 150 TCR beta chains as cytomegalovirus-associated.

The receptor was isolated from a man in his thirties or forties in good health and CMV-seronegative. Sequencing was performed on PBMCs. V and J are TRBV7-2 and TRBJ1-1; 7 bases map to TRBD1. The chain's CDR3 is CASRVTIRTGDAEAFF. The CDR3 DNA is TGTGCCAGCAGAGTAACCATCAGGACAGGAGATGCTGAAGCTTTCTTT.